This T cell receptor (beta chain) stems from a study of glioma-infiltrating T cells (dated by TCRdb to about 2016). A note on the overall study: Sequencing of TCR alpha- and beta-chain repertoires was performed on glioma tissue, on non-neoplastic brain tissue, and on matched peripheral blood mononuclear cells. To measure how far tissue and blood T-cell populations diverged, each tissue-infiltrating repertoire was compared against the peripheral blood repertoire of the same patient. The paired cohort was made up of three low-grade glioma patients, several primary glioblastoma patients and three non-glioma patients who contributed non-neoplastic brain tissue. General findings and caveats noted by the study authors: Only a very small number of CDR3 sequences turned up in both tissue and blood, a result put down to high CDR3 diversity combined with limited sampling. VJ-independent divergence between tissue and blood was found to be below expectation in non-neoplastic patients but above expectation in all gliomas, particularly low-grade gliomas. Small numbers underpinned the group comparisons: several glioblastoma patients, three low-grade glioma patients and three non-neoplastic patients.

The iRepertoire nested amplicon-rescue multiplex PCR (arm-PCR) platform was used to amplify TCR alpha and beta CDR3 regions from RNA. For one-step reverse transcription and amplification, roughly 100-450 ng of tissue mRNA or PBMC total RNA was used as input. Following bead purification, Illumina adapters were added by a secondary multiplex PCR, and libraries between 200 and 400 bp were gel-purified. Demultiplexing relied on internal 6-nucleotide barcodes carried by the libraries. Sequencing of libraries was performed on an Illumina MiSeq with 2x220 or 2x250 nucleotide paired-end reads. In the original analysis: Paired reads were merged using FLASH 1.2.11 and were aligned to the GRCh37 human genome using BWA-MEM, after which TRA and TRB reads were extracted. An IMGT-derived reference of cassette sequences and CDR3 motifs, with pseudogenes included, was used for V and J assignment. Reads were translated in three frames, and productive CDR3s were defined by a C…FGXG motif without stop codons. Clonotypes were defined as unique combinations of V-J cassette pair and CDR3 amino acid sequence. Reads were filtered by Hamming distance, thresholded by each sample's sequence error rate in mapped regions. In-frame beta chains were kept once TCRdb had trimmed the public reads at Q25 with fastp and called clones with MiXCR. Records with the same CDR3 protein are collapsed into one entry carrying the most frequent genes and DNA. TCRdb, not the authors, supplied the V and J calls. In this sample the table shows about 110,000 distinct CDR3 sequences, about 25% of which occur a single time. The top ten hold 35% of the sample.

Measured from the cysteine to the phenylalanine, the CDR3 is 15 residues long. Solely the CDR3 DNA is kept, with 45 bases framed from the first base. CDR1 is given as KGHSH and CDR2 as LQKENI, both from the germline V gene. The V and J ends are trimmed by 2 bases and 4 bases, leaving 11 bases between them. The sample holds many counts of this clonotype. Its antigen is unknown. No clone much larger than this one lies a single base away; base qualities are absent. Recombination linked TRBV18 to TRBJ1-4, with the D segment identity uncertain. This sequence originates from a human donor with low-grade glioma or glioblastoma, undergoing nonglioma brain surgery, or in good health (not recorded which). Source material: glioma tissue, nonneoplastic brain tissue, or PBMCs (not recorded which). CDR3 sequence: CASSPMLGRNEKLFF. The nucleotides are TGTGCCAGCTCACCAATGCTGGGCCGTAATGAAAAACTGTTTTTT.